The entry below describes one T cell receptor beta chain. Assay used: immunoSEQ multiplex PCR; TCRdb lists only in-frame clones, some missing. This sample has 90,000 to 100,000 clones; approximately 83% occur once, and the top ten carry around 6.9%. These data come from a study of blood T cell repertoires in COVID-19. The specimen sequenced was peripheral blood. The origin of this receptor is a man in his sixties with acute or convalescent COVID-19.

The chain's CDR3 is CASSVGTVLTF. Here the CDR3 DNA reads TGTGCCAGCAGCGTAGGAACGGTCCTTACCTTC. This chain links TRBV9 with TRBJ1-2, with D unresolved. CDR3 length equals 11 residues. Trimming took off 0 bases at V and 14 bases at J, with 11 bases between the two ends. Germline V lookup: CDR1 SGDLS, CDR2 YYNGEE.